The clone carrying this TCR beta chain has only a few counts. What it binds is unknown. The source of the sample is a study of cytomegalovirus exposure and HLA in healthy donors. Study-level information: The 100 to 150 validation repertoires used the same platform as the 500 to 700 first-cohort repertoires, a later analysis reported.

TCRdb's table, derived via immunoSEQ multiplex PCR, lists solely in-frame clones and lacks some. The table lists 150,000 to 200,000 clones, 65% to 90% of them singletons. The donors formed part of the approximately 120-subject validation cohort, distinct from the roughly 640-subject first cohort. Study observations and caveats: Diagnosis of cytomegalovirus status made by the classifier reportedly showed high specificity and sensitivity. Cytomegalovirus association was assigned to about 150 TCR beta chains.

The source material was PBMCs. The receptor was isolated from a woman in her late teens or twenties in good health and CMV-seronegative.

This CDR3 is CSATTENQPQHF. The CDR3 bases are TGCAGCGCTACGACAGAAAATCAGCCCCAGCATTTT. The chain links TRBV29-1 to TRBJ1-5; TRBD1 might be the D (5 bases). V gave up 7 bases and J gave up 4 bases, with 11 bases separating them. This CDR3 has 12 residues. Germline CDR1 is SQVTM and CDR2 is ANQGSEA.